This T cell receptor beta chain was recorded in a study of T-cell reconstitution after alpha-beta-depleted transplantation in children. Library preparation (for TCRbeta) was performed with unique molecular identifiers. TCRdb itself ran the PCR reads through MiXCR, one entry per CDR3 protein. The table lists some 240,000 distinct CDR3 sequences, 7.5% to 10% of them singletons. In its sample, this clonotype was seen many times. This CDR3 has 13 amino acids. In germline, CDR1 is MNHEY, CDR2 SMNVEV (reference sequence). The V end lost 3 bases, the J end lost 2 bases, and 7 bases lay between the germline ends.

V gene TRBV27 combines with J gene TRBJ1-2; unclear D gene. The sequenced sample was PBMCs from the stem cell graft donor, obtained from the stem cell graft. The sequence was obtained from a human donor who donated a stem cell graft to a child with SCID. For the CDR3, the DNA is TGTGCCAGCAGTTTGGCAGAAAACTATGGCTACACCTTC. Translation: CASSLAENYGYTF.